This TCR beta chain originates from a study of PD-1 blockade in classical Hodgkin lymphoma. General study findings and limits: Diversity in CD4+ TCRs, unlike that measured in CD8+ TCRs, had risen significantly by C4D1. Healthy donors reportedly exceeded newly diagnosed patients in baseline TCR diversity. Exclusion covered patients beginning nivolumab under 1 year post-ASCT. Patients who responded completely had about the same baseline diversity as newly diagnosed patients.

About this clone itself: No antigen is known for it.

The CDR3 runs to 13 residues. V shed 5 bases and J shed 7 bases, with 11 bases lying between them. Germline loops: CDR1 MNHNS, CDR2 SASEGT. TCRdb's copy holds only in-frame clones and misses some; the assay was immunoSEQ multiplex PCR. The table records tens of thousands of clones, roughly 89% of them present only once. The patients all showed relapse after autologous stem cell transplantation, while their brentuximab vedotin exposure varied. V is TRBV6-1 and J is TRBJ1-4; perhaps TRBD1 as D (6 bases). The receptor's source is a human donor with classical Hodgkin lymphoma. The starting material was peripheral blood mononuclear cells (PBMCs), obtained before the second cycle of nivolumab. CDR3 amino acids: CASSRGAGEKLFF. CDR3 bases: TGTGCCAGCAGTAGGGGGGCAGGTGAAAAACTGTTTTTT.